This is a list of T cell receptor beta chains from one sample in a study of T cells in localized non-small cell lung cancer. Profiling relied on immunoSEQ multiplex PCR, and the TCRdb table lists in-frame clones only, not all of them. Seen here are tens of thousands of clones, 75% to 85% observed once, and the top ten hold 7.5% to 8%. The sample in question was PBMCs, obtained before any cancer treatment. The receptors derive from a man aged 40-75 years with stage II lung adenocarcinoma. CDR3s include the opening cysteine and the closing phenylalanine or tryptophan. Each record gives: V gene, CDR3 length, clone size, D gene, CDR3 protein. D genes are given only for firm matches. Clone sizes are given selectively: once, few, many, or a class where the clone is expanded.

TRBV9 | 15 | - | - | CASSVGAGVGTEAFF
TRBV7-8 | 13 | - | - | CASSPLRDTIQYF
TRBV29-1 | 15 | once | TRBD2 | CSVDGLAGGQETQYF
TRBV12-5 | 15 | - | TRBD1 | CASGASGTGGNEQFF
TRBV9 | 15 | - | TRBD1 | CASSAGTGKQETQYF
TRBV5-5 | 16 | - | TRBD1 | CASSWTGVVSKNIQYF
TRBV7-2 | 14 | - | TRBD1 | CASRPDRAGNTIYF
TRBV18 | 14 | - | - | CASSPARGAETQYF
TRBV28 | 16 | - | - | CASSLHPAGSNQPQHF
TRBV5-1 | 15 | - | TRBD1 | CASSSDRPNTGELFF
TRBV18 | 14 | - | - | CASSPGTTKKELFF
TRBV10-1 | 15 | few | - | CASSESGSGGNEQFF
TRBV19 | 14 | - | - | CASNSGAGNNEQFF
TRBV28 | 14 | - | - | CASSFAGSNQPQHF
TRBV28 | 15 | few | - | CASSQDSSGANVLTF
TRBV2 | 18 | - | TRBD2 | CASRPGLAGLVGGYEQYF
TRBV5-1 | 15 | - | - | CASSLGGEYNSPLHF
TRBV9 | 14 | - | - | CASSEGRVRDEQYF
TRBV4-1 | 14 | - | - | CASSQAIWNTEAFF
TRBV4-2 | 16 | few | TRBD1 | CASSQARDRVDEKLFF
TRBV20-1 | 11 | - | - | CSASLDPEAFF
TRBV6-5 | 14 | - | - | CASSPPGREYEQYF
TRBV7-8 | 15 | - | TRBD1 | CASSLGRTGDHEQYF
TRBV7-2 | 14 | - | - | CASSLRGAGNTIYF
TRBV6-1 | 10 | - | - | CASVGNTIYF
TRBV5-1 | 19 | - | - | CASSLGVGHKRQSTDTQYF
TRBV19 | 13 | - | - | CASRMAGNYGYTF
TRBV9 | 14 | - | - | CASSALLSTDTQYF
TRBV27 | 16 | - | TRBD2 | CASSSRWPSGDYEQYF
TRBV6-1 | 14 | - | - | CASSEGGRGGGYTF
TRBV15 | 12 | - | - | CATSRVEGTQYF
TRBV18 | 16 | few | - | CASSPRDTSSGNTIYF
TRBV28 | 16 | once | - | CASTNAPAASGNTIYF
TRBV5-4 | 15 | few | TRBD1 | CASSPPGQGWNEQFF
TRBV28 | 17 | - | - | CASSFWGGQGSNYGYTF
TRBV19 | 16 | - | - | CASSARWTIAKNIQYF
TRBV28 | 14 | - | - | CASSSMSHTGELFF
TRBV7-3 | 13 | once | - | CASSLGKSDTQYF
TRBV2 | 17 | - | - | CASSEATGFSYNSPLHF